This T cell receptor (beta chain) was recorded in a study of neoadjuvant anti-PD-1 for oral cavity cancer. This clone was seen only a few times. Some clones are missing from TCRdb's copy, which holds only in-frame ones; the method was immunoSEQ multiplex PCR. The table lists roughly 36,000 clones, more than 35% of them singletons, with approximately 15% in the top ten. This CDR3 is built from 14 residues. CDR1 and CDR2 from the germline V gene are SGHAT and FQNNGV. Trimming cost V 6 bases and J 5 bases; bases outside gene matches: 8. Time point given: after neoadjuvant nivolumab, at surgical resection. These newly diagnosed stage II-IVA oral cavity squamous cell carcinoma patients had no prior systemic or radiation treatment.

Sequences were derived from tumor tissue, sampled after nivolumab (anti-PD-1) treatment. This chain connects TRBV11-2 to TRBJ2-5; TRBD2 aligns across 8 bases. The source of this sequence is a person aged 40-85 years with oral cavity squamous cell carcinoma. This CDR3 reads CASSTAGGVETQYF. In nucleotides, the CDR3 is TGTGCCAGCAGTACTGCGGGGGGAGTCGAGACCCAGTACTTC.